This TCR beta chain was sequenced during a study of control samples from healthy donors and cancer patients. Germline V CDR1 and CDR2: SGHVS, FQNEAQ. CDR3 size: 17 residues. Trimming stripped 1 base from V and 2 bases from J, with 18 bases between. Sequencing was performed with immunoSEQ multiplex PCR; in TCRdb, only in-frame clones are kept and a portion is missing. The table lists 160,000 or so clones, roughly 95% of them singletons. This sequence was found in a young woman in good health. Sequencing was done on a sample of blood. The J gene is TRBJ2-7, the V gene TRBV7-8, with unresolved D. CDR3 in DNA: TGTGCCAGCAGCTTAGGTACCCAAGATCCCCTGGCCTACGAGCAGTACTTC. Translation: CASSLGTQDPLAYEQYF.